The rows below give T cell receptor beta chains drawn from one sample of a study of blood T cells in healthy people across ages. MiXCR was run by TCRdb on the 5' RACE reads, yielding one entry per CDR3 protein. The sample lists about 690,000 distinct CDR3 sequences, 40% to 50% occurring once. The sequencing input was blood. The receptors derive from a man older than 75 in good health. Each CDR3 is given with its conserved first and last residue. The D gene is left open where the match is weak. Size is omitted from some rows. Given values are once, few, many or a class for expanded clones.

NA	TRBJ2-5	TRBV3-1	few	CASSQAGHKPEGAQYF	TGTGCCAGCAGCCAAGCGGGACATAAGCCCGAGGGGGCCCAGTACTTC
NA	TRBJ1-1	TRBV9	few	CASSVGGRAPMNTEAFF	TGTGCCAGCAGCGTAGGGGGCAGGGCTCCTATGAACACTGAAGCTTTCTTT
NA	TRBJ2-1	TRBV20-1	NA	CSARGLTLVGEQFF	TGCAGTGCTAGGGGGCTAACGCTGGTCGGTGAGCAGTTCTTC
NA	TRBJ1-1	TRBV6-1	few	CASRPGPEDTEAFF	TGTGCCAGCAGGCCCGGCCCCGAGGACACTGAAGCTTTCTTT
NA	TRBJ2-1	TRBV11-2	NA	CASSPGPAGYNEQFF	TGTGCCAGCAGCCCAGGACCAGCGGGCTACAATGAGCAGTTCTTC
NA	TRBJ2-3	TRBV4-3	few	CASSQVQGGSTDTQYF	TGCGCCAGCAGCCAAGTCCAAGGGGGGAGCACAGATACGCAGTATTTT
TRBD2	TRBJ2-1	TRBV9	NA	CASSVALAGGQNNEQFF	TGTGCCAGCAGCGTAGCGCTAGCGGGAGGCCAAAACAATGAGCAGTTCTTC
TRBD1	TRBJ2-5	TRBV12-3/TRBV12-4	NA	CASSLGQGTLTVAQYF	TGTGCCAGCAGCCTCGGACAGGGGACGCTCACGGTGGCCCAGTACTTC
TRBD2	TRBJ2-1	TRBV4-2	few	CASSQGIGRESEQFF	TGTGCCAGCAGCCAAGGAATCGGGAGGGAATCTGAGCAGTTCTTC
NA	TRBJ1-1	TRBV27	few	CASSSRTYMNTEAFF	TGTGCCAGCAGTTCCCGGACATATATGAACACTGAAGCTTTCTTT
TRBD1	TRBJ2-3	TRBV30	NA	CAGTGSFGDTQYF	TGTGCCGGGACAGGGTCTTTTGGAGATACGCAGTATTTT
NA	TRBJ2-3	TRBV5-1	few	CASSLYGTKDTQYF	TGCGCCAGCAGCTTGTACGGGACGAAGGATACGCAGTATTTT
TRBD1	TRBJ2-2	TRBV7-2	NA	CASSPSRGQGAFGELFF	TGTGCCAGCAGCCCCTCTCGGGGACAGGGGGCGTTCGGGGAGCTGTTTTTT
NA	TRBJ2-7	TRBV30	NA	CAWNTGTFYEQYF	TGTGCCTGGAACACCGGGACATTTTACGAGCAGTACTTC
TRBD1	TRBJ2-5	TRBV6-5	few	CASTRTGEETQYF	TGTGCCAGCACTCGAACAGGGGAAGAGACCCAGTACTTC
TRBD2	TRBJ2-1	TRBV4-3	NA	CASSQVGGVGNYNEQFF	TGCGCCAGCAGCCAAGTGGGGGGGGTCGGTAACTACAATGAGCAGTTCTTC
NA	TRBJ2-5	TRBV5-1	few	CASSYRTGSNEQYF	TGCGCCAGCAGCTATAGAACAGGGTCCAATGAGCAGTACTTC
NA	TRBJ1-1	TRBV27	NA	CASRPTGSYTEAFF	TGTGCCAGCAGACCAACAGGGAGTTATACTGAAGCTTTCTTT
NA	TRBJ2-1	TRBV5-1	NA	CASSANRVDEQFF	TGCGCCAGCAGCGCTAATAGGGTCGATGAGCAGTTCTTC
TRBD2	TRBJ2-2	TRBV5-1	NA	CASSLTGTSGIGELFF	TGCGCCAGCAGCTTGACCGGGACTAGCGGGATTGGGGAGCTGTTTTTT
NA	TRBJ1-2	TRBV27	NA	CASSCGQNYGYTF	TGTGCCAGCAGTTGTGGTCAGAACTATGGCTACACCTTC
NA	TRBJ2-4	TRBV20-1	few	CSASVAGRRAKNIQYF	TGCAGTGCTAGTGTGGCAGGGAGACGGGCCAAAAACATTCAGTACTTC
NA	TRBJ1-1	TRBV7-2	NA	CAGRETGPTEAFF	TGTGCCGGCAGAGAAACAGGGCCCACTGAAGCTTTCTTT
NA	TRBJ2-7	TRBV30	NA	CAWSVLQQGSYEQYF	TGTGCCTGGAGCGTCCTACAACAGGGTTCCTACGAGCAGTACTTC
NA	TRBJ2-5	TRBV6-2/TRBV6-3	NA	CASRRDEFGEQYF	TGTGCCAGCAGGCGCGACGAATTCGGAGAGCAGTACTTC
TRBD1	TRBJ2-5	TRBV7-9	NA	CASSSTGGRSETQYF	TGTGCCAGCAGCTCGACAGGGGGAAGGTCGGAGACCCAGTACTTC